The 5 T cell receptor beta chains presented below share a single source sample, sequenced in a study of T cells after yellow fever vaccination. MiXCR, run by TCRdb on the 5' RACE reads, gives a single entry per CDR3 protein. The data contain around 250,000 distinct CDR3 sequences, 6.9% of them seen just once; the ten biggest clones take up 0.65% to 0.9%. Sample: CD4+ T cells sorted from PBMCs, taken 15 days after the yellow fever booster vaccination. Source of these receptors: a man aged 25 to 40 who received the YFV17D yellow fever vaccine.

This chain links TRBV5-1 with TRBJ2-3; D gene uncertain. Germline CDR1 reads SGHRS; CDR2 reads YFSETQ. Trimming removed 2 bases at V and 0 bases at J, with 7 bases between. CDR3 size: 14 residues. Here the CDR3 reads CASSFSQSTDTQYF. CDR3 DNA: TGCGCCAGCAGCTTCAGTCAGAGCACAGATACGCAGTATTTT.

The CDR3 protein is CASSLAPMAQSYGYTF. For the CDR3, the DNA is TGTGCCAGCAGCTTGGCGCCTATGGCCCAGTCCTATGGCTACACCTTC. The chain combines TRBV5-5 with TRBJ1-2; D remains unclear. Germline values: CDR1 SGHKS, CDR2 YYEKEE (reference sequence). V gave up 0 bases and J gave up 4 bases, with 16 bases separating them. The CDR3 runs to 16 residues. Supplemented by reference TRBV5-5 and TRBJ1-2, the full variable domain reads DAGVTQSPTHLIKTRGQQVTLRCSPISGHKSVSWYQQVLGQGPQFIFQYYEKEERGRGNFPDRFSARQFPNYSSELNVNALLLGDSALYLCASSLAPMAQSYGYTFGSGTRLTVV.

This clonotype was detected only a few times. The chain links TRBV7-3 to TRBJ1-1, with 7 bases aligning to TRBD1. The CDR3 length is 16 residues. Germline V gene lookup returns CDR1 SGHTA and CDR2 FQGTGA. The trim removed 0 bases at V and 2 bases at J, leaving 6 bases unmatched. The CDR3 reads CASSLTPGGKNTEAFF. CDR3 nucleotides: TGTGCCAGCAGCTTAACACCAGGGGGGAAAAACACTGAAGCTTTCTTT.

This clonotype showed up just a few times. The DNA for the CDR3 is TGTGCCAGCAGTTACCCGGGGTACACTGAAGCTTTCTTT. This sequence encodes CASSYPGYTEAFF. V and J are TRBV6-6 and TRBJ1-1; D remains ambiguous. V lost 2 bases and J lost 3, with 7 bases in between. This CDR3 is 13 amino acids long. Germline CDR1 and CDR2: MNHNY and SVGAGI (reference sequence).

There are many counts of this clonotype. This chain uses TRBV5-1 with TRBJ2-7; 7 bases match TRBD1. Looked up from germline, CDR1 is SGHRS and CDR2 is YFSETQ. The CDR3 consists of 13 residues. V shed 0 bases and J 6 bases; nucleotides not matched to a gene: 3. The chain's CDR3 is CASSLVRGSEQYF. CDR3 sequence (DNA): TGCGCCAGCAGCTTGGTCAGGGGGTCCGAGCAGTACTTC. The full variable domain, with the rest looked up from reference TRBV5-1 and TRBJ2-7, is KAGVTQTPRYLIKTRGQQVTLSCSPISGHRSVSWYQQTPGQGLQFLFEYFSETQRNKGNFPGRFSGRQFSNSRSEMNVSTLELGDSALYLCASSLVRGSEQYFGPGTRLTVT.